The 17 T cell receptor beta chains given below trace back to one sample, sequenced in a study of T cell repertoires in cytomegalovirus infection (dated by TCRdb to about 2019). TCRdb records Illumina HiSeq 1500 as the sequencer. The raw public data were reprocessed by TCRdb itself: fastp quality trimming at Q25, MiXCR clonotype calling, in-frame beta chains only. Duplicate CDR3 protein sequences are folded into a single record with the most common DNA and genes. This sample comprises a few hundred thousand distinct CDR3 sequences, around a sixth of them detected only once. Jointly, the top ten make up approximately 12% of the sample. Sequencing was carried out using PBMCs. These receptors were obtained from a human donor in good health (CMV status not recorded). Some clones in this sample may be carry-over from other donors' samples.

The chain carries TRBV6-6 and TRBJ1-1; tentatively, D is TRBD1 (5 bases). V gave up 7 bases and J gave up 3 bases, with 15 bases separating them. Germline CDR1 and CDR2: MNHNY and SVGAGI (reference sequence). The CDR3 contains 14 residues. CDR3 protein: CASTIGDRDTEAFF. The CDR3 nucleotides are TGTGCCAGCACCATAGGGGACCGGGACACTGAAGCTTTCTTT.

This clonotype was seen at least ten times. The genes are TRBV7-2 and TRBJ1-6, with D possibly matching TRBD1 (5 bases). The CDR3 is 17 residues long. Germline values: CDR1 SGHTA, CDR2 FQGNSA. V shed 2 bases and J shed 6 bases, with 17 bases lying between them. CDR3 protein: CASSLTPSRASNSPLHF. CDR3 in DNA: TGTGCCAGCAGCTTAACACCGAGCAGGGCGAGTAATTCACCCCTCCACTTT.

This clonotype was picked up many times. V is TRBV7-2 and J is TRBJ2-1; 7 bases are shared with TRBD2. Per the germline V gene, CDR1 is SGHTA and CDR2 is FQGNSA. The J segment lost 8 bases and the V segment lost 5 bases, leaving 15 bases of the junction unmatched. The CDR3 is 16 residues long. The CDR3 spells CASSPAGDRVTHEQFF. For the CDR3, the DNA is TGTGCCAGCAGCCCGGCGGGAGACCGTGTCACCCATGAGCAGTTCTTC.

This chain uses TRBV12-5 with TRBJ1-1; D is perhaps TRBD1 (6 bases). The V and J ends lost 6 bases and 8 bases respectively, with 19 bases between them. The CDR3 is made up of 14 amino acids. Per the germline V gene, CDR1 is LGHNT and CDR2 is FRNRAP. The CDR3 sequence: CASGLGGGGREAFF. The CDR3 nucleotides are TGTGCTAGTGGCCTTGGGGGGGGCGGTAGGGAAGCTTTCTTT.

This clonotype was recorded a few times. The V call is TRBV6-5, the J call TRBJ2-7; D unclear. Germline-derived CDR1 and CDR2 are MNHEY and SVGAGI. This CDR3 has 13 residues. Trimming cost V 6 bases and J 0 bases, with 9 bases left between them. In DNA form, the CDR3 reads TGTGCCAGCAGAAACACAGCCTCCTACGAGCAGTACTTC. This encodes CASRNTASYEQYF.

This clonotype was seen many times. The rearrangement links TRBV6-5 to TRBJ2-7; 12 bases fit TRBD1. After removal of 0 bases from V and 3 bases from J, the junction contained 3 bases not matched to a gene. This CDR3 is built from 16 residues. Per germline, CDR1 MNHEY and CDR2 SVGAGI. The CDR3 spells CASSYSGTGGFYEQYF. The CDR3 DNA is TGTGCCAGCAGTTACTCCGGGACAGGGGGCTTCTACGAGCAGTACTTC.

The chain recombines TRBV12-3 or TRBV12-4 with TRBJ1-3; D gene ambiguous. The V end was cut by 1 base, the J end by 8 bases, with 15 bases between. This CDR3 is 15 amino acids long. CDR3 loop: CASSLGYEFRDTIYF. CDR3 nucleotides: TGTGCCAGCAGTTTAGGTTACGAATTCCGAGACACCATATATTTT.

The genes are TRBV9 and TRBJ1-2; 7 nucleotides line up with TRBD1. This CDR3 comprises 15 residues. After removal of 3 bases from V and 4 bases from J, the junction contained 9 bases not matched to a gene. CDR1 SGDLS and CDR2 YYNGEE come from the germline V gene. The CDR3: CASSADRVIGYGYTF. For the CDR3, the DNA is TGTGCCAGCAGCGCCGACAGGGTTATAGGCTATGGCTACACCTTC.

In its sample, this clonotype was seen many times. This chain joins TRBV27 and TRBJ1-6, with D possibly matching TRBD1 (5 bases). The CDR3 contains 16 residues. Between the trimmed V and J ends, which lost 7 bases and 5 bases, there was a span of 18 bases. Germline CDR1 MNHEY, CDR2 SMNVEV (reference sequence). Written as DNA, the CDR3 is TGTGCCAGCACCGCGCGGGGGGAGAGGGATAATTCACCCCTCCACTTT. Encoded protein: CASTARGERDNSPLHF.

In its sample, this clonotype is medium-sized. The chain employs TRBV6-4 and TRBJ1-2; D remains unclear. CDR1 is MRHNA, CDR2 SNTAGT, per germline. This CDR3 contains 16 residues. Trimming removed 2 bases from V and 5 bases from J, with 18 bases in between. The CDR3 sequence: CASSDTPQASPYGYTF. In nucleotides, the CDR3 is TGTGCCAGCAGTGACACTCCTCAAGCTAGCCCATATGGCTACACCTTC.

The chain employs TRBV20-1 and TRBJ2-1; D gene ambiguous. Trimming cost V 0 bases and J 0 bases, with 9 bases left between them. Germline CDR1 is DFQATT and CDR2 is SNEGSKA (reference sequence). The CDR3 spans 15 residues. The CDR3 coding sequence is TGCAGTGCTAGAGATTTAGTGAGCTCCTACAATGAGCAGTTCTTC. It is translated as CSARDLVSSYNEQFF.

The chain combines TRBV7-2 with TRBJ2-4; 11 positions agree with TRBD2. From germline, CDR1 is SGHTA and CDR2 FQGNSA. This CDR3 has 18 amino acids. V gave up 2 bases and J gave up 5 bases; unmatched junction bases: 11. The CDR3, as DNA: TGTGCCAGCAGCTTAACGAGGGGTAGCGGGGGGGATCAAAACATTCAGTACTTC. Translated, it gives CASSLTRGSGGDQNIQYF.

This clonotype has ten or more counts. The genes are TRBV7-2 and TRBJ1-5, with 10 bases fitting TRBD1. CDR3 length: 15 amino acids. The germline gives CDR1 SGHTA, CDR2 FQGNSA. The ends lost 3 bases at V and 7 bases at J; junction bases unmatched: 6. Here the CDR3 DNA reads TGTGCCAGCAGCTTCCAGACAGGGGGCGAGCAGCCCCAGCATTTT. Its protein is CASSFQTGGEQPQHF.

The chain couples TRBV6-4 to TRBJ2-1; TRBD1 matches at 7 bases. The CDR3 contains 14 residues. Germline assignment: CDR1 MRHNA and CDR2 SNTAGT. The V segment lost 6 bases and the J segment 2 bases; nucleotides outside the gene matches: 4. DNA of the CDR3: TGTGCCAGCAGGACAGGGTGGGCCTACAATGAGCAGTTCTTC. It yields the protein CASRTGWAYNEQFF.

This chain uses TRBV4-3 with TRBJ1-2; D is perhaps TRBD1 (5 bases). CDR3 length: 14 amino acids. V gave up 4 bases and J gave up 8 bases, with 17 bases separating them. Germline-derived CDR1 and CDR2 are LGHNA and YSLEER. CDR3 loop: CASSLTEGVGGYTF. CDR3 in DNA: TGCGCCAGCAGCCTGACCGAAGGGGTTGGCGGCTACACCTTC.

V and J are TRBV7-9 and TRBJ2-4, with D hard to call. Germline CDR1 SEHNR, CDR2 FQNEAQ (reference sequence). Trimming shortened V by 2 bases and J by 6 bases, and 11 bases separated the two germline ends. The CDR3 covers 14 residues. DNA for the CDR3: TGTGCCAGCAGCTTACCCCAGCCCGCAAACATTCAGTACTTC. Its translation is CASSLPQPANIQYF. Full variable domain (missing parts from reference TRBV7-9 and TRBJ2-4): DTGVSQNPRHKITKRGQNVTFRCDPISEHNRLYWYRQTLGQGPEFLTYFQNEAQLEKSRLLSDRFSAERPKGSFSTLEIQRTEQGDSAMYLCASSLPQPANIQYFGAGTRLSVL.

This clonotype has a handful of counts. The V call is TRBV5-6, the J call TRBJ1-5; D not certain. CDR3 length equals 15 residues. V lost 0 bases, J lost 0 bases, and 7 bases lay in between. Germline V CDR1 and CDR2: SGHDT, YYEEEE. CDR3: CASSLDSDSNQPQHF. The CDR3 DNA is TGTGCCAGCAGCTTGGACAGCGATAGCAATCAGCCCCAGCATTTT.